The 7 T cell receptor beta chains reported below all come from one sample, sequenced in a study of blood T cell repertoires in COVID-19. TCRdb keeps only in-frame clones here, not all; method: immunoSEQ multiplex PCR. This table has around 59,000 clones, 85% to 90% appearing once. Sample: peripheral blood. The receptor source for this set is a man aged 60 to 75 with acute or convalescent COVID-19.

The CDR3, as DNA: TGTGCCAGCAGCTTAGAAACATCAGGGCAGTTCTTC. Amino acids: CASSLETSGQFF. The rearrangement joins TRBV11-3 to TRBJ2-1, with no clear D. The CDR3 is 12 amino acids. The V gene's germline CDR1 is SGHNT and CDR2 YENEEA. Deletions cut 0 bases from V and 12 bases from J, with 9 bases between.

J is TRBJ1-5 and V is TRBV24-1; TRBD1 matches 8 bases. J was trimmed by 4 bases and V by 3 bases; bases with no gene match: 7. Germline-derived CDR1 and CDR2 are KGHDR and SFDVKD. This CDR3 is built from 16 residues. This CDR3 is CATSDPQTGVNQPQHF. For the CDR3, the DNA is TGTGCCACCAGTGATCCCCAGACAGGGGTAAATCAGCCCCAGCATTTT.

The CDR3 region has the DNA TGCGCCAGCAGTCAATCGCTACCCAGGGGGCTGGTGACAGATACGCAGTATTTT. Its protein product is CASSQSLPRGLVTDTQYF. The chain joins TRBV23-1 to TRBJ2-3; TRBD1 aligns across 8 bases. TRBV23-1 is designated an ORF whose function remains uncertain. J was trimmed by 3 bases and V by 0 bases; bases with no gene match: 11. The CDR3 has 18 amino acids.

This clone was detected only once. The genes are TRBV5-1 and TRBJ1-3; the D gene is possibly TRBD1 (5 bases). The CDR3 is made up of 13 amino acids. Germline V gene lookup returns CDR1 SGHRS and CDR2 YFSETQ. V lost 5 bases, J lost 5 bases, and 11 bases lay in between. The CDR3 DNA reads as TGCGCCAGCAGTGTCGCAGGGCGAAACACCATATATTTT. Translated, it gives CASSVAGRNTIYF.

V usage is TRBV9 and J usage is TRBJ1-4, with unresolved D. Per the germline V gene, CDR1 is SGDLS and CDR2 is YYNGEE. The germline V and J ends were trimmed by 3 bases and 0 bases, with 21 bases remaining between them. The CDR3 spans 19 residues. The CDR3 protein is CASSGDLGEPRTTNEKLFF. As DNA, the CDR3 is TGTGCCAGCAGCGGGGATCTTGGGGAGCCGAGAACAACTAATGAAAAACTGTTTTTT. The complete variable domain, with remaining parts taken from reference TRBV9 and TRBJ1-4, reads DSGVTQTPKHLITATGQRVTLRCSPRSGDLSVYWYQQSLDQGLQFLIQYYNGEERAKGNILERFSAQQFPDLHSELNLSSLELGDSALYFCASSGDLGEPRTTNEKLFFGSGTQLSVL.

This rearrangement joins TRBV25-1 to TRBJ1-1, with D possibly TRBD1 on 5 matching bases. Trimming shortened V by 5 bases and J by 1 base, and 11 bases separated the two germline ends. The CDR3 runs 14 residues. Germline lookup yields CDR1 MGHDK and CDR2 SYGVNS. Here the CDR3 reads CASSLGQPNTEAFF. Written as DNA, the CDR3 is TGTGCCAGCAGTTTGGGGCAGCCGAACACTGAAGCTTTCTTT.

The chain combines TRBV19 with TRBJ1-5; D is ambiguous. Germline V gene data show CDR1 as LNHDA and CDR2 as SQIVND (reference sequence). This CDR3 comprises 14 residues. V shed 5 bases and J shed 0 bases, with 8 bases lying between them. The CDR3 sequence: CASSPYSSNQPQHF. DNA for the CDR3: TGTGCCAGTAGTCCGTATAGTAGCAATCAGCCCCAGCATTTT.